This TCR beta chain was identified in a study of regulatory T cells in long-lasting Graves disease. Study-wide context: Antithyroid drugs had been given to newly diagnosed Graves' patients for under 3 months. Study-wide points: The study found TRBV28, TRBJ1-2 and TRBJ2-5 favored in persistent disease.

This clonotype was seen many times. Its antigen is still unknown. The time point: newly diagnosed GD, antithyroid drugs for less than 3 months. Researchers made the TCR library from RNA that was extracted from PBMCs. Patients met American Thyroid Association criteria for Graves' disease. The CDR3 totals 12 residues. The V end lost 3 bases, the J end lost 7 bases, and 6 bases lay between the germline ends. CDR1 and CDR2 (germline): MNHNS, SASEGT. Construction of the TCR beta libraries employed iRepertoire HTBI primers in conjunction with Arm-PCR of CDR3 regions. MiXCR was run by TCRdb on the multiplex PCR reads, yielding one entry per CDR3 protein. This table holds approximately 490,000 distinct CDR3 sequences, 15% to 20% found once. These sequences were also reported in another study, on T cells in Graves' hyperthyroidism and ophthalmopathy. That publication notes: Median prediction lead before ophthalmopathy onset was around 7 months with the model.

This sequence originates from a man aged 35-49 years with Graves disease. This chain links TRBV6-1 with TRBJ2-2; D uncertain. The sample was peripheral blood mononuclear cells (PBMCs), taken at new diagnosis, from a patient treated with antithyroid drugs. The CDR3 nucleotides read TGTGCCAGCAGTGACGGTAGCGGGGAGCTGTTTTTT. Protein sequence: CASSDGSGELFF.